These 18 T cell receptor beta chains were all obtained from the same sample, sequenced in a study of T cell changes during pregnancy in multiple sclerosis. Profiling relied on immunoSEQ multiplex PCR, and the TCRdb table lists in-frame clones only, not all of them. The sample consists of 50,000 to 65,000 clones, roughly 92% of them appearing once. Sequenced here: peripheral blood, sampled in the first trimester of pregnancy. These receptors all come from a female donor with multiple sclerosis, enrolled in a pregnancy study.

The chain is built from TRBV19 and TRBJ1-1; D possibly corresponds to TRBD1 (5 bases). This CDR3 region has 14 residues. Germline V gene data show CDR1 as LNHDA and CDR2 as SQIVND (reference sequence). V lost 3 bases to trimming and J lost 1 base, with 9 bases between them. The CDR3 spells CASSIGGGNTEAFF. In DNA form, the CDR3 reads TGTGCCAGTAGTATTGGGGGGGGGAACACTGAAGCTTTCTTT.

V usage is TRBV9 and J usage is TRBJ2-7, with a tentative D call TRBD2 (6 bases). The CDR3 covers 18 residues. Trimming stripped 0 bases from V and 0 bases from J, with 19 bases between. CDR1 and CDR2 from the germline V gene are SGDLS and YYNGEE. The CDR3 coding sequence is TGTGCCAGCAGCGTAGGGGCGGGGAACATCTTAAACTCCTACGAGCAGTACTTC. Translated: CASSVGAGNILNSYEQYF. Together with reference TRBV9 and TRBJ2-7, the CDR3 gives the full variable domain: DSGVTQTPKHLITATGQRVTLRCSPRSGDLSVYWYQQSLDQGLQFLIQYYNGEERAKGNILERFSAQQFPDLHSELNLSSLELGDSALYFCASSVGAGNILNSYEQYFGPGTRLTVT.

The rearrangement joins TRBV27 to TRBJ2-7, with TRBD1 matching 9 bases. Unmatched junction bases numbered 7, after V lost 5 bases and J lost 5 bases. The CDR3 has 14 amino acids. Germline lookup yields CDR1 MNHEY and CDR2 SMNVEV (reference sequence). The CDR3 DNA is TGTGCCAGCAGTCCAACAGGGACAGGGCACGAGCAGTACTTC. Encoded protein: CASSPTGTGHEQYF.

The chain uses TRBV10-3 and TRBJ2-7, with 11 bases aligning to TRBD1. The CDR3 spans 14 residues. Losses at the gene ends were 4 bases for V and 6 bases for J; bases not matched to a gene: 5. Germline CDR1 ENHRY, CDR2 SYGVKD. CDR3 in DNA: TGTGCCATCAGTGGTGGACAGGGGGCCATCGAGCAGTACTTC. This codes for CAISGGQGAIEQYF.

The CDR3 DNA follows: TGTGCCAGCAGCTTAGGCGGATATAGCACAGATACGCAGTATTTT. It is translated as CASSLGGYSTDTQYF. The rearrangement links TRBV11-3 to TRBJ2-3, with D unresolved. Germline CDR1 reads SGHNT; CDR2 reads YENEEA. The CDR3 is 15 residues long. V gave up 1 base and J gave up 0 bases, with 8 bases separating them.

The gene calls are TRBV9 and TRBJ2-3; D ambiguous. CDR3 length: 12 amino acids. Germline CDR1 and CDR2: SGDLS and YYNGEE. V gave up 0 bases and J gave up 5 bases, with 4 bases separating them. In DNA form, the CDR3 reads TGTGCCAGCAGCGTAGCGGGAGATACGCAGTATTTT. It is translated as CASSVAGDTQYF.

This clone was seen once. The chain is built from TRBV4-2 and TRBJ2-3, with 9 bases aligning to TRBD2. The J segment lost 0 bases and the V segment lost 6 bases, leaving 10 bases of the junction unmatched. The germline CDR1 and CDR2 sequences are LGHNA and YNFKEQ. This CDR3 is 17 amino acids long. The CDR3 DNA is TGTGCCAGCAGATTCTATGGGCTAGCGGGGAGCACAGATACGCAGTATTTT. It codes for CASRFYGLAGSTDTQYF.

The V and J genes are TRBV4-3 and TRBJ1-6; 9 positions match TRBD1. The CDR3 runs to 18 residues. V shed 0 bases and J 4 bases; nucleotides not matched to a gene: 7. Per germline, CDR1 LGHNA and CDR2 YSLEER. DNA for the CDR3: TGCGCCAGCAGCCAAGATGACAGGGGGATTGTTTATAATTCACCCCTCCACTTT. Translating gives CASSQDDRGIVYNSPLHF.

This chain links TRBV7-9 with TRBJ1-2; no clear D gene. The germline V gene encodes CDR1 SEHNR and CDR2 FQNEAQ (reference sequence). This CDR3 comprises 13 residues. V dropped 0 bases and J dropped 4 bases, with 6 bases sitting between them. The CDR3 reads CASSLAGFYGYTF. DNA for the CDR3: TGTGCCAGCAGCTTAGCCGGGTTCTATGGCTACACCTTC. The variable domain in full, completed from reference TRBV7-9 and TRBJ1-2, reads DTGVSQNPRHKITKRGQNVTFRCDPISEHNRLYWYRQTLGQGPEFLTYFQNEAQLEKSRLLSDRFSAERPKGSFSTLEIQRTEQGDSAMYLCASSLAGFYGYTFGSGTRLTVV.

The CDR3 DNA follows: TGTGCCAGCACCGAACTAACGGGACACAAAGCTTTCTTT. It is translated as CASTELTGHKAFF. This rearrangement joins TRBV6-1 to TRBJ1-1; D perhaps matches TRBD1 (6 bases). Germline assignment: CDR1 MNHNS and CDR2 SASEGT. This CDR3 comprises 13 residues. Between the trimmed V and J ends, which lost 7 bases and 9 bases, there was a span of 18 bases.

The chain combines TRBV5-4 with TRBJ2-7; D is ambiguous. Germline V gene data show CDR1 as SGHNT and CDR2 as YYREEE (reference sequence). V was cut by 2 bases and J by 2 bases, with 8 bases left in between. There are 13 residues in the CDR3. The CDR3, as DNA: TGTGCCAGCAGCTTATCAGGAACCTACGAGCAGTACTTC. Its protein is CASSLSGTYEQYF. The full variable domain, with the rest looked up from reference TRBV5-4 and TRBJ2-7, is ETGVTQSPTHLIKTRGQQVTLRCSSQSGHNTVSWYQQALGQGPQFIFQYYREEENGRGNFPPRFSGLQFPNYSSELNVNALELDDSALYLCASSLSGTYEQYFGPGTRLTVT.

This chain uses TRBV7-2 with TRBJ1-2; D gene uncertain. This CDR3 contains 11 residues. From germline, CDR1 is SGHTA and CDR2 FQGNSA. V gave up 2 bases and J gave up 7 bases, with 5 bases separating them. DNA of the CDR3: TGTGCCAGCAGCTTACACTCTGGCTACACCTTC. Amino acid sequence: CASSLHSGYTF. The entire variable domain, with the rest obtained from reference TRBV7-2 and TRBJ1-2, is as follows: GAGVSQSPSNKVTEKGKDVELRCDPISGHTALYWYRQSLGQGLEFLIYFQGNSAPDKSGLPSDRFSAERTGGSVSTLTIQRTQQEDSAVYLCASSLHSGYTFGSGTRLTVV.

The CDR3 DNA sequence: TGCGCCAGCAGCCAAGATTTGACAGGGGTCTATGGCTACACCTTC. Its protein product is CASSQDLTGVYGYTF. V usage is TRBV4-3 and J usage is TRBJ1-2; 8 bases align to TRBD1. Trimming cost V 0 bases and J 4 bases; bases outside gene matches: 4. Germline V gene lookup returns CDR1 LGHNA and CDR2 YSLEER. This CDR3 is 15 amino acids long.

The chain uses TRBV7-8 and TRBJ1-2; TRBD1 might be the D (6 bases). From germline, CDR1 is SGHVS and CDR2 FQNEAQ. The CDR3 runs 12 residues. V lost 3 bases and J 10 bases, leaving 12 bases between the germline ends. CDR3 residues: CASSLDRVVYTF. The CDR3 bases are TGTGCCAGCAGCTTGGACAGAGTAGTCTACACCTTC.

This sequence joins TRBV9 and TRBJ1-3; D uncertain. In germline, CDR1 is SGDLS, CDR2 YYNGEE. The V and J ends lost 0 bases and 2 bases respectively, with 6 bases between them. The CDR3 is 14 residues long. CDR3 sequence (DNA): TGTGCCAGCAGCGTAGGAGGCCCTGGAAACACCATATATTTT. This sequence encodes CASSVGGPGNTIYF. The full variable domain, with the rest looked up from reference TRBV9 and TRBJ1-3, is DSGVTQTPKHLITATGQRVTLRCSPRSGDLSVYWYQQSLDQGLQFLIQYYNGEERAKGNILERFSAQQFPDLHSELNLSSLELGDSALYFCASSVGGPGNTIYFGEGSWLTVV.

The rearrangement uses TRBV27 and TRBJ1-1; D is unclear. The V end lost 3 bases, the J end lost 0 bases, and 17 bases lay between the germline ends. In germline, CDR1 is MNHEY, CDR2 SMNVEV (reference sequence). The CDR3 extends over 17 amino acids. The CDR3 DNA follows: TGTGCCAGCAGTTTTAGGAAGGGTGGAGGGCTGAACACTGAAGCTTTCTTT. It is translated as CASSFRKGGGLNTEAFF.

The CDR3 DNA reads as TGCGCCAGCAGCCAAGAACGATGGGGGGGCGACGAGCAGTACTTC. This translates into CASSQERWGGDEQYF. The chain links TRBV4-1 to TRBJ2-7, with a tentative D call TRBD2 (7 bases). CDR3 length: 15 amino acids. The ends were cut back, 0 bases at V and 5 bases at J, with 14 bases in the middle. Germline assignment: CDR1 MGHRA and CDR2 YSYEKL.

Here the CDR3 reads CASSWTGGQLYEQYF. Written as DNA, the CDR3 is TGTGCCAGCAGTTGGACAGGGGGCCAACTCTACGAGCAGTACTTC. This chain links TRBV2 with TRBJ2-7, with 11 positions matching TRBD1. The ends lost 5 bases at V and 3 bases at J; junction bases unmatched: 6. Per the germline V gene, CDR1 is SNHLY and CDR2 is FYNNEI. CDR3 size: 15 residues.